These 23 T cell receptor beta chains originate from one sample sequenced in a study of radiotherapy plus CTLA-4 blockade in lung cancer. Assay: immunoSEQ multiplex PCR; the TCRdb copy retains only in-frame clones and omits some. The sample yields some 98,000 clones, 82% seen once. The source material was peripheral blood, sampled from a patient treated with radiotherapy plus ipilimumab. The source of these receptors is a human donor with non-small cell lung cancer who had a partial response to radiotherapy plus ipilimumab.

This chain joins TRBV5-1 and TRBJ2-3; D not certain. The germline V gene has CDR1 SGHRS and CDR2 YFSETQ. This CDR3 has 15 residues. Trimming took off 0 bases at V and 7 bases at J, with 15 bases between the two ends. This CDR3 is CASSLDATGSNTQYF. CDR3 DNA sequence: TGCGCCAGCAGCTTGGATGCTACCGGGTCCAATACGCAGTATTTT.

The V and J genes are TRBV27 and TRBJ2-7; 11 positions match TRBD2. The CDR3 loop spans 16 amino acids. The J segment lost 2 bases and the V segment lost 3 bases, leaving 6 bases of the junction unmatched. Germline V lookup: CDR1 MNHEY, CDR2 SMNVEV (reference sequence). CDR3 nucleotides: TGTGCCAGCAGTTTTAAAGGGACTAGCGGCACCTACGAGCAGTACTTC. Translating gives CASSFKGTSGTYEQYF.

This sequence joins TRBV5-4 and TRBJ2-1; 7 positions agree with TRBD2. The J segment lost 1 base and the V segment lost 4 bases, leaving 8 bases of the junction unmatched. Looked up from germline, CDR1 is SGHNT and CDR2 is YYREEE (reference sequence). There are 16 residues in the CDR3. The CDR3 here is CASSRGVLRSYNEQFF. CDR3 coding DNA: TGTGCCAGCAGCCGGGGGGTATTAAGGTCCTACAATGAGCAGTTCTTC.

This chain joins TRBV7-3 and TRBJ2-5; 9 nucleotides line up with TRBD2. V shed 3 bases and J 0 bases; nucleotides not matched to a gene: 5. The germline V gene has CDR1 SGHTA and CDR2 FQGTGA. The CDR3 contains 16 residues. This CDR3 reads CASSFGLAGYQETQYF. The CDR3 DNA sequence: TGTGCCAGCAGCTTCGGGCTAGCGGGATACCAAGAGACCCAGTACTTC.

V is TRBV30 and J is TRBJ1-4, with TRBD1 matching 12 bases. J gave up 3 bases and V 0 bases, and 8 bases lay outside the gene matches. Germline assignment: CDR1 GTSNPN and CDR2 SVGIG (reference sequence). The CDR3 runs 18 residues. This CDR3 reads CAWSVRGTGGAANEKLFF. The CDR3 nucleotides read TGTGCCTGGAGTGTACGGGGGACAGGGGGCGCGGCTAATGAAAAACTGTTTTTT.

The chain combines TRBV5-1 with TRBJ2-1; 8 nucleotides align to TRBD2. This CDR3 is 16 amino acids long. Germline trimming cut 4 bases from V and 8 bases from J; bases unmatched to any gene: 14. Per germline, CDR1 SGHRS and CDR2 YFSETQ. The CDR3 coding sequence is TGCGCCAGCAGCCGCCGGGAAGCGGGAGTAATCGATGAGCAGTTCTTC. It specifies CASSRREAGVIDEQFF. Full variable domain (missing parts from reference TRBV5-1 and TRBJ2-1): KAGVTQTPRYLIKTRGQQVTLSCSPISGHRSVSWYQQTPGQGLQFLFEYFSETQRNKGNFPGRFSGRQFSNSRSEMNVSTLELGDSALYLCASSRREAGVIDEQFFGPGTRLTVL.

The genes are TRBV19 and TRBJ2-1, with D perhaps matching TRBD1 (5 bases). Trimming took off 6 bases at V and 4 bases at J, with 22 bases between the two ends. The CDR3 covers 17 residues. Germline lookup yields CDR1 LNHDA and CDR2 SQIVND (reference sequence). The CDR3 bases are TGTGCCAGTAGACCAATTTCTCAGGGTAAAATGTACAATGAGCAGTTCTTC. This sequence encodes CASRPISQGKMYNEQFF.

The gene calls are TRBV6-1 and TRBJ1-2; tentatively, D is TRBD1 (5 bases). Germline V lookup: CDR1 MNHNS, CDR2 SASEGT. V was cut by 6 bases and J by 8 bases, with 19 bases left in between. The CDR3 totals 14 residues. CDR3 region: CASSRTWGEEGYTF. The CDR3 region has the DNA TGTGCCAGCAGCCGAACCTGGGGGGAGGAAGGCTACACCTTC.

The rearrangement joins TRBV18 to TRBJ2-1, with 7 bases matching TRBD2. This CDR3 region has 15 residues. The germline CDR1 and CDR2 sequences are KGHSH and LQKENI. Trimming took 4 bases from V and 0 from J; bases not matched to a gene: 3. DNA of the CDR3: TGTGCCAGCTCACAAACTAGCGACTCCTACAATGAGCAGTTCTTC. The encoded protein is CASSQTSDSYNEQFF.

The rearrangement uses TRBV5-4 and TRBJ1-4; the D is unclear. Germline assignment: CDR1 SGHNT and CDR2 YYREEE (reference sequence). The CDR3 covers 17 residues. V was cut by 0 bases and J by 0 bases, with 12 bases left in between. DNA of the CDR3: TGTGCCAGCAGCTTGGCGGCCCAGGCTGCAACTAATGAAAAACTGTTTTTT. Translated: CASSLAAQAATNEKLFF.

This clone was counted between two and nine times. The rearrangement links TRBV27 to TRBJ1-1; weak D call: TRBD1 (5 bases). Germline-derived CDR1 and CDR2 are MNHEY and SMNVEV (reference sequence). V shed 2 bases and J shed 3 bases, with 10 bases lying between them. The CDR3 covers 14 residues. The CDR3 protein is CASSLGALHTEAFF. The CDR3 bases are TGTGCCAGCAGTTTAGGGGCTCTGCACACTGAAGCTTTCTTT.

CDR3 coding DNA: TGTGCCACCAGCGGACCCGGGACAGGGAGTAGAAATGAGCAGTTCTTC. This gives the protein CATSGPGTGSRNEQFF. The rearrangement links TRBV15 to TRBJ2-1; 9 bases agree with TRBD1. This CDR3 is built from 16 residues. The V gene's germline CDR1 is LNHNV and CDR2 YYDKDF (reference sequence). Trimming at V came to 5 bases and at J to 7 bases, leaving 12 bases not matched to a gene.

This CDR3 is CASSFDGEGELFF. The CDR3 nucleotides read TGCGCCAGCAGCTTCGACGGAGAGGGGGAGCTGTTTTTT. This chain uses TRBV5-1 with TRBJ2-2; D uncertain. CDR1 is SGHRS and CDR2 is YFSETQ in the germline V gene. V dropped 2 bases and J dropped 8 bases, with 10 bases sitting between them. CDR3 length: 13 residues. Together with reference TRBV5-1 and TRBJ2-2, the CDR3 gives the full variable domain: KAGVTQTPRYLIKTRGQQVTLSCSPISGHRSVSWYQQTPGQGLQFLFEYFSETQRNKGNFPGRFSGRQFSNSRSEMNVSTLELGDSALYLCASSFDGEGELFFGEGSRLTVL.

The chain couples TRBV4-2 to TRBJ2-6; D may be TRBD1 (6 bases). Trimming took 5 bases from V and 1 from J, leaving 15 bases between them. Germline lookup yields CDR1 LGHNA and CDR2 YNFKEQ. This CDR3 is 17 amino acids long. CDR3 nucleotide sequence: TGTGCCAGCAGCGACGGACAGCCTCCTTCTGGGGCCAACGTCCTGACTTTC. Its translation: CASSDGQPPSGANVLTF.

The rearrangement joins TRBV28 to TRBJ2-5, with 9 bases identical to TRBD1. V shed 7 bases, J shed 4 bases, and the junction held 22 bases outside the gene matches. From germline, CDR1 is MDHEN and CDR2 SYDVKM. CDR3 length: 19 residues. DNA of the CDR3: TGTGCCAGCAACCCAAGGGGGGGCCCGGGACAGGGCCTCGGAGAGACCCAGTACTTC. It codes for CASNPRGGPGQGLGETQYF.

About this clone itself: The conserved phenylalanine or tryptophan normally closing the CDR3 is absent here, so this likely arose from a read error. The limits of the CDR3 on the DNA are not certain, so only TCRdb's listed CDR3 is given. J is TRBJ2-7 and V is TRBV7-3; TRBD1, as called in the table, went unchecked against the DNA. Germline CDR1 is SGHTA and CDR2 is FQGTGA. From its first to its last residue, the CDR3 has 8 amino acids. The CDR3 sequence: CASTKPGL.

The chain employs TRBV13 and TRBJ1-6; no reliable D call. With 5 bases removed from V and 6 bases from J, the gap between germline ends came to 11 bases. In germline, CDR1 is PRHDT, CDR2 FYEKMQ (reference sequence). The CDR3 has 14 residues. CDR3 DNA: TGTGCCAGCAGCCTCACAACAGCTAATTCACCCCTCCACTTT. Its protein is CASSLTTANSPLHF. Full variable domain (remainder filled in from reference TRBV13 and TRBJ1-6): AAGVIQSPRHLIKEKRETATLKCYPIPRHDTVYWYQQGPGQDPQFLISFYEKMQSDKGSIPDRFSAQQFSDYHSELNMSSLELGDSALYFCASSLTTANSPLHFGNGTRLTVT.

The rearrangement links TRBV5-1 to TRBJ1-4; perhaps TRBD1 as D (5 bases). Germline CDR1 is SGHRS and CDR2 is YFSETQ. Trimming removed 2 bases at V and 8 bases at J, with 13 bases between. The CDR3 covers 14 residues. The CDR3 nucleotides are TGCGCCAGCAGCTTTAAGGGGACTGAGGAAAAACTGTTTTTT. Its translation: CASSFKGTEEKLFF.

This chain links TRBV27 with TRBJ1-3; 11 nucleotides line up with TRBD1. CDR1 is MNHEY and CDR2 is SMNVEV in the germline V gene (reference sequence). The trim removed 5 bases at V and 4 bases at J, leaving 4 bases unmatched. The CDR3 runs 15 residues. The chain's CDR3 is CASSLDRGPGNTIYF. For the CDR3, the DNA is TGTGCCAGCAGTCTGGACAGGGGGCCGGGAAACACCATATATTTT.

The J gene is TRBJ2-1, the V gene TRBV27; TRBD2 aligns across 7 bases. V lost 1 base to trimming and J lost 10 bases; unmatched junction nucleotides: 1. Germline V gene data show CDR1 as MNHEY and CDR2 as SMNVEV (reference sequence). This CDR3 region has 12 residues. This CDR3 is CASSLFGREQFF. CDR3 bases: TGTGCCAGCAGTTTATTCGGGAGGGAGCAGTTCTTC.

This chain joins TRBV4-1 and TRBJ2-6; D may be TRBD1 (6 bases). The ends were cut back, 1 base at V and 2 bases at J, with 6 bases in the middle. Germline CDR1 and CDR2: MGHRA and YSYEKL. The CDR3 is 15 residues long. The CDR3 sequence is CASSQAGAGANVLTF. The CDR3 nucleotides read TGCGCCAGCAGCCAAGCAGGGGCTGGGGCCAACGTCCTGACTTTC.

In its sample, this clone was seen a few times. CDR3 nucleotides: TGTGCCAGCAGCGGGGACTGGGACTCTGGGGCCAACGTCCTGACTTTC. Amino acids: CASSGDWDSGANVLTF. This sequence joins TRBV5-8 and TRBJ2-6; the D gene is possibly TRBD2 (6 bases). Trimming left V 4 bases short and J 0 bases short, with 11 bases between. Germline CDR1 reads SGHTS; CDR2 reads YDEGEE. This CDR3 has 16 amino acids.

This rearrangement joins TRBV5-4 to TRBJ2-6, with 8 bases matching TRBD1. V lost 4 bases, J lost 6 bases, and 6 bases stayed unmatched. This CDR3 spans 15 amino acids. CDR1 is SGHNT and CDR2 is YYREEE in the germline V gene (reference sequence). In DNA form, the CDR3 reads TGTGCCAGCAGCCAACAGGGGGATGTGGCCAACGTCCTGACTTTC. The encoded protein is CASSQQGDVANVLTF.